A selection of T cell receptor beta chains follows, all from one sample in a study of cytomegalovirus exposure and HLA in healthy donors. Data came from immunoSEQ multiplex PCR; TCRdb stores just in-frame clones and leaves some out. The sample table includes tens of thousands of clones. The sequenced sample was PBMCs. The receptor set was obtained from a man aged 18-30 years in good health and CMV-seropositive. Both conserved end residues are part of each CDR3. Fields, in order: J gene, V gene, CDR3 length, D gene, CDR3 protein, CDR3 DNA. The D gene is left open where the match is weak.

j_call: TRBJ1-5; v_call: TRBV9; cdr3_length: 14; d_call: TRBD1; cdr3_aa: CASSVSGGNQPQHF; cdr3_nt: TGTGCCAGCAGCGTATCAGGGGGTAATCAGCCCCAGCATTTT
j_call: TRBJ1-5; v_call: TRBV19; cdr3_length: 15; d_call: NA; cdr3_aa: CASSIGEMSNQPQHF; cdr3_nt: TGTGCCAGTAGTATCGGAGAGATGAGCAATCAGCCCCAGCATTTT
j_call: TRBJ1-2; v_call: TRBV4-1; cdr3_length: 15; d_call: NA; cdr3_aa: CASSQVADTNYGYTF; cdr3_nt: TGCGCCAGCAGCCAAGTAGCAGATACTAACTATGGCTACACCTTC
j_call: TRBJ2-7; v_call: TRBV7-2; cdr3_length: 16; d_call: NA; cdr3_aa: CASSLVVSGPRGEQYF; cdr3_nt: TGTGCCAGCAGCTTAGTTGTTAGCGGTCCCCGTGGAGAGCAGTACTTC
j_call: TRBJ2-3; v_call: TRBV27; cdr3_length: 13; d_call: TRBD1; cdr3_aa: CASSFRQGDTQYF; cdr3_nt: TGTGCCAGCAGTTTCCGACAGGGGGATACGCAGTATTTT
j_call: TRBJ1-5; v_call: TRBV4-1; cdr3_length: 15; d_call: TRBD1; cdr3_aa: CASSPGQGSNQPQHF; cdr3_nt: TGCGCCAGCAGTCCCGGACAGGGTAGTAATCAGCCCCAGCATTTT
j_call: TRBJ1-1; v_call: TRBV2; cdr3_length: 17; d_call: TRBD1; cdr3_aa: CASIPRGPDRGDTEAFF; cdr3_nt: TGTGCCAGCATCCCAAGGGGCCCTGACAGGGGGGACACTGAAGCTTTCTTT
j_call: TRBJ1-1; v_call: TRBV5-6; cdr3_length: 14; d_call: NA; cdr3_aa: CASSRAGVGTEAFF; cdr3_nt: TGTGCCAGCAGCCGGGCAGGGGTAGGAACTGAAGCTTTCTTT
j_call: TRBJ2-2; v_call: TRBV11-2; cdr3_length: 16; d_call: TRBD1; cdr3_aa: CASSFLGTGHTGELFF; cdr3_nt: TGTGCCAGCAGCTTTCTCGGGACAGGGCACACCGGGGAGCTGTTTTTT
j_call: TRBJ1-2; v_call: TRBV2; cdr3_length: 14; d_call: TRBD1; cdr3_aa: CASSEKQGDDGYTF; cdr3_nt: TGTGCCAGCAGTGAAAAGCAGGGGGACGATGGCTACACCTTC
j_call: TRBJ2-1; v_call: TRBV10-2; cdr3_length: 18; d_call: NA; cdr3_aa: CASSDIRRGFRVYNEQFF; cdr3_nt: TGCGCCAGCAGTGACATCCGGCGGGGTTTCAGGGTGTACAATGAGCAGTTCTTC
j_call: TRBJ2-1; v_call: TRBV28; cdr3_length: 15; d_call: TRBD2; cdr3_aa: CASSIAGEVNNEQFF; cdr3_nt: TGTGCCAGCAGTATAGCGGGGGAGGTTAACAATGAGCAGTTCTTC
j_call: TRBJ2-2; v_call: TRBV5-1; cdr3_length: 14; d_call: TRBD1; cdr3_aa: CASSEGQITGELFF; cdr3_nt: TGCGCCAGCAGCGAGGGACAGATCACCGGGGAGCTGTTTTTT
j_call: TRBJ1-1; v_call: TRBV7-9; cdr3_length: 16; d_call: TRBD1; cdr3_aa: CASSFIRDRRINEAFF; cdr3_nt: TGTGCCAGCAGCTTCATACGGGACAGGCGGATTAATGAAGCTTTCTTT
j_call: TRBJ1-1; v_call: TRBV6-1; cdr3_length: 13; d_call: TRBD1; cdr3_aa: CASPGTGDTEAFF; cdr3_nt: TGTGCCAGCCCCGGGACAGGGGACACTGAAGCTTTCTTT
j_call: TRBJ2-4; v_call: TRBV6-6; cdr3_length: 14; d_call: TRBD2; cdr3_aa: CASSPGGGKNIQYF; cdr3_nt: TGTGCCAGCAGTCCCGGCGGGGGCAAAAACATTCAGTACTTC
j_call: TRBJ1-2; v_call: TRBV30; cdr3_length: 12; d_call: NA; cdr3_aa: CAWGVREWGYTF; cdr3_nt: TGTGCCTGGGGGGTCAGGGAATGGGGCTACACCTTC
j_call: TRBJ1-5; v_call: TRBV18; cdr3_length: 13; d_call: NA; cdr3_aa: CASSQNFEQPQHF; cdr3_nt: TGTGCCAGCTCACAGAACTTTGAGCAGCCCCAGCATTTT
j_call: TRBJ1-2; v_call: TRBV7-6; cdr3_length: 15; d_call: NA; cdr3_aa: CASSLGAAANYGYTF; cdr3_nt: TGTGCCAGCAGCTTGGGGGCAGCTGCTAACTATGGCTACACCTTC
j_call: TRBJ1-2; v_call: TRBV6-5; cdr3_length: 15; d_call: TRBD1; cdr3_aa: CASSRAGTGGGGYTF; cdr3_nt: TGTGCCAGCAGTCGGGCCGGGACAGGGGGCGGGGGCTACACCTTC
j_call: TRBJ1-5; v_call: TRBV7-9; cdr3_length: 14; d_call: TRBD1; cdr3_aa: CASSAGQGDQPQHF; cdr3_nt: TGTGCCAGCAGCGCTGGACAGGGGGATCAGCCCCAGCATTTT